The next 28 T cell receptor beta chains were all read from a single sample in a study of cytomegalovirus exposure and HLA in healthy donors. Use of 60 Vbeta and 13 Jbeta primers characterized the PCR. Clones were sequenced by immunoSEQ multiplex PCR, and TCRdb holds only the in-frame ones, with some missing. Of around 200,000 clones listed, over 75% were seen once; the top ten hold 6.3%. Sequenced sample: PBMCs. These receptors were collected from a man in his forties in good health and CMV-seropositive.

There are a few counts of this clone. J is TRBJ2-3 and V is TRBV5-1; the D gene is possibly TRBD2 (5 bases). The germline V and J ends were trimmed by 1 base and 0 bases, with 12 bases remaining between them. The germline V gene encodes CDR1 SGHRS and CDR2 YFSETQ. The CDR3 loop spans 16 amino acids. The CDR3 coding sequence is TGCGCCAGCAGCTTGAGTGGTCGGGATAGCACAGATACGCAGTATTTT. As protein: CASSLSGRDSTDTQYF. Combining the CDR3 with reference TRBV5-1 and TRBJ2-3 gives the whole variable domain KAGVTQTPRYLIKTRGQQVTLSCSPISGHRSVSWYQQTPGQGLQFLFEYFSETQRNKGNFPGRFSGRQFSNSRSEMNVSTLELGDSALYLCASSLSGRDSTDTQYFGPGTRLTVL.

The chain has TRBV15 and TRBJ2-2; TRBD2 might be the D (6 bases). The germline V gene encodes CDR1 LNHNV and CDR2 YYDKDF (reference sequence). V dropped 4 bases and J dropped 0 bases, with 9 bases sitting between them. The CDR3 runs 15 residues. The CDR3 nucleotides are TGTGCCACCAGCACCCCGGGGGCGAACACCGGGGAGCTGTTTTTT. Protein sequence: CATSTPGANTGELFF.

The chain combines TRBV27 with TRBJ1-2; the D gene is possibly TRBD1 (6 bases). With 5 bases removed from V and 7 bases from J, the gap between germline ends came to 11 bases. The CDR3 extends over 12 amino acids. Germline CDR1 is MNHEY and CDR2 is SMNVEV (reference sequence). For the CDR3, the DNA is TGTGCCAGCAGTGGGGGCCGCTCTGGCTACACCTTC. Protein sequence: CASSGGRSGYTF.

This chain connects TRBV4-1 to TRBJ2-5; weak D call: TRBD1 (6 bases). Gene TRBJ2-7 matches the end of the DNA better, so the J call may be wrong. From germline, CDR1 is MGHRA and CDR2 YSYEKL. The CDR3 contains 16 residues. The CDR3 spells CASSQGLAGVFYEQYF. The CDR3 bases are TGCGCCAGCAGCCAAGGGTTGGCAGGGGTTTTCTACGAGCAGTACTTC.

This clone was seen once. The V gene is TRBV2, the J gene TRBJ1-5; the match to TRBD1 covers 8 bases. In germline, CDR1 is SNHLY, CDR2 FYNNEI. V dropped 7 bases and J dropped 1; count of bases not matched to a gene: 6. The CDR3 runs to 15 residues. The CDR3 DNA sequence: TGTGCCAGCAATGGACAGGGAACGAGCAATCAGCCCCAGCATTTT. It yields the protein CASNGQGTSNQPQHF.

The V call is TRBV9, the J call TRBJ2-5, with a tentative D call TRBD1 (5 bases). The CDR3 spans 14 residues. Trimming stripped 0 bases from V and 2 bases from J, with 8 bases between. Germline V gene sequence: CDR1 SGDLS, CDR2 YYNGEE. The CDR3 DNA sequence: TGTGCCAGCAGCGTAGAGGGGCAGCAAGAGACCCAGTACTTC. The encoded protein is CASSVEGQQETQYF.

The J gene is TRBJ2-7, the V gene TRBV29-1, with 14 bases identical to TRBD2. Looked up from germline, CDR1 is SQVTM and CDR2 is ANQGSEA. V lost 0 bases to trimming and J lost 2 bases; unmatched junction nucleotides: 18. The CDR3 spans 21 residues. CDR3 nucleotide sequence: TGCAGCGTTGAAGATTACATAATCCCGGGACTAGCGGGGGAAGGAACCTACGAGCAGTACTTC. This translates into CSVEDYIIPGLAGEGTYEQYF.

The V call is TRBV7-2, the J call TRBJ2-1; D gene ambiguous. CDR3 length equals 14 residues. In germline, CDR1 is SGHTA, CDR2 FQGNSA. V was cut by 5 bases and J by 4 bases, with 12 bases left in between. CDR3: CASSLRSLYNEQFF. The CDR3 region has the DNA TGTGCCAGCAGCCTACGATCCCTTTACAATGAGCAGTTCTTC.

The chain is built from TRBV9 and TRBJ2-5, with 10 bases that match TRBD1. The V segment lost 3 bases and the J segment 9 bases; nucleotides outside the gene matches: 14. This CDR3 region has 16 residues. CDR1 and CDR2 (germline): SGDLS, YYNGEE. The CDR3 sequence is CASSGGDRGGSEAQYF. The CDR3 nucleotides are TGTGCCAGCAGCGGTGGGGACAGGGGTGGAAGCGAGGCCCAGTACTTC.

In DNA, the CDR3 is TGTGCCAGCAGCGTAGTGGGTCAGCGGAGCACAGATACGCAGTATTTT. It yields the protein CASSVVGQRSTDTQYF. The V and J genes are TRBV9 and TRBJ2-3; maybe TRBD2 (5 bases). The germline gives CDR1 SGDLS, CDR2 YYNGEE. The germline V and J ends were trimmed by 0 bases and 0 bases, with 11 bases remaining between them. The CDR3 is made up of 16 amino acids.

V is TRBV30 and J is TRBJ2-7; TRBD2 aligns across 7 bases. CDR1 is GTSNPN, CDR2 SVGIG, per germline (reference sequence). The CDR3 spans 12 residues. J was trimmed by 2 bases and V by 7 bases; bases with no gene match: 5. The CDR3 loop is CASRGGPYEQYF. The CDR3 DNA sequence: TGTGCCTCCCGCGGGGGACCCTACGAGCAGTACTTC. Filled out from reference TRBV30 and TRBJ2-7, the complete variable domain reads SQTIHQWPATLVQPVGSPLSLECTVEGTSNPNLYWYRQAAGRGLQLLFYSVGIGQISSEVPQNLSASRPQDRQFILSSKKLLLSDSGFYLCASRGGPYEQYFGPGTRLTVT.

The rearrangement uses TRBV27 and TRBJ2-5, with D possibly TRBD2 on 6 matching bases. This CDR3 is 15 amino acids long. Germline CDR1 reads MNHEY; CDR2 reads SMNVEV (reference sequence). Trimming took 3 bases from V and 1 from J, leaving 12 bases between them. The CDR3 spells CASSLTSGFQETQYF. Written as DNA, the CDR3 is TGTGCCAGCAGTTTGACCAGCGGGTTCCAAGAGACCCAGTACTTC.

CDR3 bases: TGCGCCAGCAGCCAAGACACAGGGTACACTGAAGCTTTCTTT. This codes for CASSQDTGYTEAFF. J is TRBJ1-1 and V is TRBV4-3; perhaps TRBD1 as D (6 bases). The V end lost 0 bases, the J end lost 3 bases, and 8 bases lay between the germline ends. Germline assignment: CDR1 LGHNA and CDR2 YSLEER. The CDR3 loop spans 14 amino acids.

The chain combines TRBV5-6 with TRBJ1-6, with a tentative D call TRBD1 (5 bases). Trimming removed 1 base at V and 9 bases at J, with 17 bases between. The CDR3 runs 16 residues. CDR1 is SGHDT, CDR2 YYEEEE, per germline. The CDR3 loop is CASSLWAGIFGSPLHF. The CDR3 DNA reads as TGTGCCAGCAGCTTGTGGGCAGGGATTTTTGGTTCACCCCTCCACTTT.

This sequence joins TRBV6-5 and TRBJ2-7; tentative D call: TRBD2 (5 bases). V dropped 6 bases and J dropped 3 bases, with 15 bases sitting between them. Germline CDR1 is MNHEY and CDR2 is SVGAGI. This CDR3 is built from 14 residues. The CDR3 DNA reads as TGTGCCAGCAGCCAACACCGGGGATTCTACGAGCAGTACTTC. This translates into CASSQHRGFYEQYF.

The CDR3 spells CASTSGGFPLQAFF. CDR3 coding DNA: TGTGCCAGTACCTCTGGGGGGTTCCCACTGCAAGCTTTCTTT. The chain is built from TRBV19 and TRBJ1-1, with TRBD1 as a possible D gene (5 bases). The CDR3 extends over 14 amino acids. From germline, CDR1 is LNHDA and CDR2 SQIVND (reference sequence). With 7 bases removed from V and 9 bases from J, the gap between germline ends came to 21 bases.

The J gene is TRBJ1-6, the V gene TRBV7-8, with D tentatively TRBD1 (5 bases). Trimming took off 1 base at V and 7 bases at J, with 8 bases between the two ends. This CDR3 has 14 amino acids. CDR1 is SGHVS, CDR2 FQNEAQ, per germline. Here the CDR3 DNA reads TGTGCCAGCAGCTTAGTGCAGGGAAATTCACCCCTCCACTTT. It yields the protein CASSLVQGNSPLHF.

This rearrangement joins TRBV11-1 to TRBJ1-1; D is undetermined. Germline V gives CDR1 SGHAT, CDR2 FQDESV (reference sequence). The CDR3 is 13 residues long. The V end was cut by 10 bases, the J end by 2 bases, with 14 bases between. CDR3 loop: CATGGQANTEAFF. The CDR3, as DNA: TGTGCCACGGGCGGGCAGGCTAACACTGAAGCTTTCTTT.

The V and J genes are TRBV30 and TRBJ1-6; D is undetermined. Germline CDR1 and CDR2: GTSNPN and SVGIG (reference sequence). V lost 3 bases and J lost 0, with 12 bases in between. CDR3 length: 16 residues. The CDR3 sequence: CAWSQDTSSYNSPLHF. In nucleotides, the CDR3 is TGTGCCTGGAGCCAAGACACGAGCTCCTATAATTCACCCCTCCACTTT. Full variable domain (outside the CDR3, taken from reference TRBV30 and TRBJ1-6): SQTIHQWPATLVQPVGSPLSLECTVEGTSNPNLYWYRQAAGRGLQLLFYSVGIGQISSEVPQNLSASRPQDRQFILSSKKLLLSDSGFYLCAWSQDTSSYNSPLHFGNGTRLTVT.

This rearrangement joins TRBV7-6 to TRBJ1-1; maybe TRBD1 (6 bases). The germline V gene has CDR1 SGHVS and CDR2 FNYEAQ. Between the trimmed V and J ends, which lost 5 bases and 4 bases, there was a span of 14 bases. The CDR3 has 14 residues. The DNA for the CDR3 is TGTGCCAGCAGCGTTCAACAGGGAAGCACTGAAGCTTTCTTT. The encoded protein is CASSVQQGSTEAFF.

This clone was picked up a small number of times. This chain links TRBV27 with TRBJ2-1, with a weak D call TRBD2 (6 bases). This CDR3 region has 16 residues. Germline V gene lookup returns CDR1 MNHEY and CDR2 SMNVEV (reference sequence). Trimming took 7 bases from V and 9 from J, leaving 25 bases between them. CDR3 loop: CASTIARGALEGEQFF. The CDR3, as DNA: TGTGCCAGCACCATCGCCCGCGGAGCCTTGGAGGGTGAGCAGTTCTTC.

The genes are TRBV7-9 and TRBJ2-5, with 7 bases matching TRBD1. The CDR3 extends over 17 amino acids. Germline V gene sequence: CDR1 SEHNR, CDR2 FQNEAQ (reference sequence). V was clipped by 4 bases and J by 1 base; unmatched bases: 12. CDR3 in amino acids: CASSSLRTGLIQETQYF. The CDR3 coding sequence is TGTGCCAGCAGCTCCCTAAGGACAGGATTAATCCAAGAGACCCAGTACTTC.

The count of this clone is one. This chain uses TRBV6-5 with TRBJ1-2; tentatively, D is TRBD1 (6 bases). V was cut by 0 bases and J by 6 bases, with 11 bases left in between. The germline V gene has CDR1 MNHEY and CDR2 SVGAGI. The CDR3 spans 14 residues. This CDR3 is CASSYSSGGDGYTF. CDR3 in DNA: TGTGCCAGCAGTTACTCATCGGGGGGCGATGGCTACACCTTC.

This clone was detected only once. V and J are TRBV10-3 and TRBJ2-7, with 8 nucleotides matching TRBD1. Per the germline V gene, CDR1 is ENHRY and CDR2 is SYGVKD. This CDR3 spans 15 amino acids. The junction had 4 bases not matched to a gene; V was cut back by 0 bases and J by 3 bases. CDR3 sequence (DNA): TGTGCCATCAGTGAGTCGAACAGGGGGATCTACGAGCAGTACTTC. It codes for CAISESNRGIYEQYF.

The rearrangement uses TRBV2 and TRBJ2-7, with D possibly being TRBD2 (5 bases). The CDR3 totals 15 residues. CDR1 is SNHLY and CDR2 is FYNNEI in the germline V gene. Between the trimmed V and J ends, which lost 2 bases and 3 bases, there was a span of 14 bases. CDR3 coding DNA: TGTGCCAGCAGTGAATTTCGGGGTGTTGACTACGAGCAGTACTTC. Residues: CASSEFRGVDYEQYF.

The chain uses TRBV18 and TRBJ1-1; D possibly corresponds to TRBD1 (6 bases). The germline V gene has CDR1 KGHSH and CDR2 LQKENI. This CDR3 is 12 amino acids long. Deletions cut 3 bases from V and 5 bases from J, with 7 bases between. In DNA, the CDR3 is TGTGCCAGCTCACCCCAGGGGACTGAAGCTTTCTTT. As protein: CASSPQGTEAFF.

V usage is TRBV5-1 and J usage is TRBJ2-2, with 9 bases identical to TRBD1. The germline V gene has CDR1 SGHRS and CDR2 YFSETQ. Trimming cost V 5 bases and J 7 bases; bases outside gene matches: 6. The CDR3 contains 14 residues. The CDR3 DNA reads TGCGCCAGCAGAACAGGGGGCAGTAACGGGGAGCTGTTTTTT. Encoded protein: CASRTGGSNGELFF.

The chain joins TRBV11-2 to TRBJ2-7; no clear D. The CDR3 has 15 residues. V shed 0 bases and J shed 0 bases, with 9 bases lying between them. Germline assignment: CDR1 SGHAT and CDR2 FQNNGV. CDR3 sequence reads: CASSLEQLNSYEQYF. In DNA, the CDR3 is TGTGCCAGCAGCTTAGAGCAGTTGAACTCCTACGAGCAGTACTTC.